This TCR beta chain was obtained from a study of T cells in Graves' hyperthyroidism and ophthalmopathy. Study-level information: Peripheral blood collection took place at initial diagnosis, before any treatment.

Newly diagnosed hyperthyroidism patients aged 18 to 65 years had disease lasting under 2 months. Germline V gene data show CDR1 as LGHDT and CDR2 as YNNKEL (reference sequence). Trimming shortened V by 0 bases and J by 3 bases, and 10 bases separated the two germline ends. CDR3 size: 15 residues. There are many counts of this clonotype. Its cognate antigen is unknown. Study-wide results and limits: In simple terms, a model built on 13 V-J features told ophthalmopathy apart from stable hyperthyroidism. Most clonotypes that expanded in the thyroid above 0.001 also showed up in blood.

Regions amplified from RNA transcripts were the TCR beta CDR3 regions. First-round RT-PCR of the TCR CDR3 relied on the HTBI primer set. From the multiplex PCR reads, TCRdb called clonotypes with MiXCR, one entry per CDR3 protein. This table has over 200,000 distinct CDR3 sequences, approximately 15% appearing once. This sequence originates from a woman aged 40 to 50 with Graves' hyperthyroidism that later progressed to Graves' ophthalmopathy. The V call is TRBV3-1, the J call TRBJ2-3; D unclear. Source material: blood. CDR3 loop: CASSQDWGGTDTQYF. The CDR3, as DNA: TGTGCCAGCAGCCAAGATTGGGGTGGAACAGATACGCAGTATTTT.